This record concerns one T cell receptor beta chain sequence. This entry comes from a study of spatial heterogeneity in lung cancer. TCRdb recomputed calls from the 5' RACE reads with MiXCR, one row per CDR3 protein. Of tens of thousands of distinct CDR3 sequences listed, 15% to 25% are singletons. Trimming pared 3 bases from V and 3 bases from J, leaving 15 bases between. The CDR3 spans 15 residues. The germline V gene encodes CDR1 MDHEN and CDR2 SYDVKM. Time point noted: sample taken at primary tumor resection. Extraction of whole RNA from tumor, nontumor lung or frozen PBMC preceded unsorted sequencing.

The clonotype comes from a male donor with early-stage non-small cell lung cancer. Material: PBMCs, obtained at surgery. The V and J genes are TRBV28 and TRBJ2-7, with D maybe TRBD2 (5 bases). The CDR3 protein is CASSFIGVGNYEQYF. The CDR3 DNA reads TGTGCCAGCAGTTTTATCGGGGTGGGAAACTACGAGCAGTACTTC.